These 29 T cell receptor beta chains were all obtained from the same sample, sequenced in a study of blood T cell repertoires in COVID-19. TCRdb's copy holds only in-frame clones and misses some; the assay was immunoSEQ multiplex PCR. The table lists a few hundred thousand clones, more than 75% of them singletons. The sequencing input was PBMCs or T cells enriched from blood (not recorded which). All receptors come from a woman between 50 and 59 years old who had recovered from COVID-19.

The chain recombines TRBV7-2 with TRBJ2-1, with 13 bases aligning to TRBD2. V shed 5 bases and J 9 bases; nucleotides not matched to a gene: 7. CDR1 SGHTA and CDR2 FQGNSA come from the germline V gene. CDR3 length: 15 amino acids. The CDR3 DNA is TGTGCCAGCAGCACTACTAGCGGGGGGGCCCCTGAGCAGTTCTTC. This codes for CASSTTSGGAPEQFF.

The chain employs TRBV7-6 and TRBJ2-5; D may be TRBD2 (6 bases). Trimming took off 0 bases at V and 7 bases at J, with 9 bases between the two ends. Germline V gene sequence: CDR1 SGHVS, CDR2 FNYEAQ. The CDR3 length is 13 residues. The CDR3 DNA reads TGTGCCAGCAGCTTAGCTCAGGGAGGGACCCAGTACTTC. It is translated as CASSLAQGGTQYF.

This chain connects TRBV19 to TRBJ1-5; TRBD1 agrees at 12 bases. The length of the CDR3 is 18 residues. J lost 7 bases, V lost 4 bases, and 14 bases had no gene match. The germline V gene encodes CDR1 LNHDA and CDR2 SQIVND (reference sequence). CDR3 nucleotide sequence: TGTGCCAGTAGTACCCACCGGGACAGGGGGCTCCCGTCGCAGCCCCAGCATTTT. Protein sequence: CASSTHRDRGLPSQPQHF.

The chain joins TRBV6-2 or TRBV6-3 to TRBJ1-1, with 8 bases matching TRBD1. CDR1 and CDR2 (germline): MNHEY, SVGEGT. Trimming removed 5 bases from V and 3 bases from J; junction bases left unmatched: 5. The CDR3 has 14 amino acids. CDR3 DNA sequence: TGTGCCAGCAGTGGACGGACAGGGTACACTGAAGCTTTCTTT. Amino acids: CASSGRTGYTEAFF.

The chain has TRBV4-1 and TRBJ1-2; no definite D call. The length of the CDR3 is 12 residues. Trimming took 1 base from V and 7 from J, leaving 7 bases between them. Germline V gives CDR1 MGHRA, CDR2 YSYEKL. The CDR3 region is CASSQGPSGYTF. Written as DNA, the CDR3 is TGCGCCAGCAGCCAAGGGCCCAGTGGCTACACCTTC.

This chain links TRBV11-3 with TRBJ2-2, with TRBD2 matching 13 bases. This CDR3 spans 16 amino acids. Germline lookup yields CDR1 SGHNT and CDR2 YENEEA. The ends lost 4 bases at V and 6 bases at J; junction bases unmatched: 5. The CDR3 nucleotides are TGTGCCAGCAGCTCCGGACTAGCGGGGGCCCCCGGGGAGCTGTTTTTT. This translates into CASSSGLAGAPGELFF.

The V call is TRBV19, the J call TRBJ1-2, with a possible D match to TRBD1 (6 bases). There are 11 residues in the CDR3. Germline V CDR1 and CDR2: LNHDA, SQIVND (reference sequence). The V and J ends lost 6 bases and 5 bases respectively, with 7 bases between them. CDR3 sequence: CASSQGYGYTF. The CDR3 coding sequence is TGTGCCAGTAGCCAGGGGTATGGCTACACCTTC. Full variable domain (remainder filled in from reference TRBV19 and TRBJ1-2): DGGITQSPKYLFRKEGQNVTLSCEQNLNHDAMYWYRQDPGQGLRLIYYSQIVNDFQKGDIAEGYSVSREKKESFPLTVTSAQKNPTAFYLCASSQGYGYTFGSGTRLTVV.

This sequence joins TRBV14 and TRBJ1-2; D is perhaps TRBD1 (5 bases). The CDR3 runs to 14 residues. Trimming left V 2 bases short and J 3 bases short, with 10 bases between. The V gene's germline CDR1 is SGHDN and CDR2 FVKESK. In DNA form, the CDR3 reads TGTGCCAGCAGCCAAAACAGGAATTACTATGGCTACACCTTC. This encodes CASSQNRNYYGYTF.

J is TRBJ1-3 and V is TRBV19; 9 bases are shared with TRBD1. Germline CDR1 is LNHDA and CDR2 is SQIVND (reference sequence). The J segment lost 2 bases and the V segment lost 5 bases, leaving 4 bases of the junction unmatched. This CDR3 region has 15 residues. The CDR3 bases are TGTGCCAGTAGTCCCACAGGGGGCACTGGAAACACCATATATTTT. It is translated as CASSPTGGTGNTIYF.

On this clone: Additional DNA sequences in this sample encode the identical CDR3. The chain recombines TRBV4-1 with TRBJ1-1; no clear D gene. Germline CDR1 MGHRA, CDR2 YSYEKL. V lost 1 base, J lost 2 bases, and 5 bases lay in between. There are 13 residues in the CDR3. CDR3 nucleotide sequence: TGCGCCAGCAGCCAAGCGGGTAACACTGAAGCTTTCTTT. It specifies CASSQAGNTEAFF.

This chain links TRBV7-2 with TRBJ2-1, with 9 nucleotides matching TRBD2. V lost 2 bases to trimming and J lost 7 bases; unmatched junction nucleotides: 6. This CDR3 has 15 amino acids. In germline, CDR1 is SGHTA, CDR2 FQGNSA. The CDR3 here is CASSLRSGGSNEQFF. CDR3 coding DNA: TGTGCCAGCAGCTTAAGAAGCGGGGGGTCGAATGAGCAGTTCTTC.

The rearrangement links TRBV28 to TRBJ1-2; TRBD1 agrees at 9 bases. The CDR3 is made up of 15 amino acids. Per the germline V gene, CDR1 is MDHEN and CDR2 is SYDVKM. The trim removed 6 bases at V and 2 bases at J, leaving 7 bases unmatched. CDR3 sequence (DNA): TGTGCCAGCAGCAGGGACAGGGTAGACAACTATGGCTACACCTTC. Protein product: CASSRDRVDNYGYTF.

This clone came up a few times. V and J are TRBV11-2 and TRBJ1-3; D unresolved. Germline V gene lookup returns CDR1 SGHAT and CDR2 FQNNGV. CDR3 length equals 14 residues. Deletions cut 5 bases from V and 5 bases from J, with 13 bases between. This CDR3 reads CASSRPGIRNTIYF. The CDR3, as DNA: TGTGCCAGCAGCCGCCCCGGTATCAGAAACACCATATATTTT.

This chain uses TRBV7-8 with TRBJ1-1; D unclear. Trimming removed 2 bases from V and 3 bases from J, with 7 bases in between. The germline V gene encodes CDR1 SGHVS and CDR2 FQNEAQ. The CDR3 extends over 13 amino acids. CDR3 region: CASSLSPDTEAFF. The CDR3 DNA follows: TGTGCCAGCAGCTTATCCCCGGACACTGAAGCTTTCTTT.

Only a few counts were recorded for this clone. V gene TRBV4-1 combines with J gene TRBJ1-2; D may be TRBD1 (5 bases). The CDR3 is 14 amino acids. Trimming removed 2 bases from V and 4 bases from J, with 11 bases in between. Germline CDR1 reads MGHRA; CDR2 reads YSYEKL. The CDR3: CASSQTGGFYGYTF. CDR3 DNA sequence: TGCGCCAGCAGCCAAACCGGGGGATTCTATGGCTACACCTTC.

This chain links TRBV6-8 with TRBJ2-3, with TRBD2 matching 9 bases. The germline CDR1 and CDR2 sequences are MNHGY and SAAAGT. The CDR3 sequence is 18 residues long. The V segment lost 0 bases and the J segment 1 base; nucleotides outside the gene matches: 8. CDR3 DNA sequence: TGTGCCAGCAGTTACTCTTGGTCTAGCGGGGTTGGCACAGATACGCAGTATTTT. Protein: CASSYSWSSGVGTDTQYF.

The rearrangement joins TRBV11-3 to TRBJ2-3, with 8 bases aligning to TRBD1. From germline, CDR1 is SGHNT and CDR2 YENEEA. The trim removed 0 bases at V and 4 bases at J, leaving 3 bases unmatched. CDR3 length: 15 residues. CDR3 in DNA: TGTGCCAGCAGCTTAGAAGGGACAGGCGCAGATACGCAGTATTTT. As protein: CASSLEGTGADTQYF.

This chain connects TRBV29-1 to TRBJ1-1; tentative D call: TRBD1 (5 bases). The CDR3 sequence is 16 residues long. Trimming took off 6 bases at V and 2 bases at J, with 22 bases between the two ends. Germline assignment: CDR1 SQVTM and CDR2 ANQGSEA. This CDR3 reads CSVSNSPGGGNTEAFF. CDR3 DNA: TGCAGCGTCTCCAACTCACCCGGGGGGGGTAACACTGAAGCTTTCTTT.

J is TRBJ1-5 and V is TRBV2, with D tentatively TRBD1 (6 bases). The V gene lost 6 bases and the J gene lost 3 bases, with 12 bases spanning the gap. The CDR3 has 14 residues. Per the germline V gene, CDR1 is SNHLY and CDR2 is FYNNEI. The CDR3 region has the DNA TGTGCCAGCAGCCCTCTGGGGGCCAATCAGCCCCAGCATTTT. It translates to CASSPLGANQPQHF.

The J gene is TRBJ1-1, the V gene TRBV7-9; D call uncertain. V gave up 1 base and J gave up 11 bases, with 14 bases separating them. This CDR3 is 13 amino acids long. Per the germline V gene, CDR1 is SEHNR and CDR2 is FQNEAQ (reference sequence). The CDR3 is CASSLVWREWAFF. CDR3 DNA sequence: TGTGCCAGCAGCTTAGTTTGGAGGGAGTGGGCTTTCTTT.

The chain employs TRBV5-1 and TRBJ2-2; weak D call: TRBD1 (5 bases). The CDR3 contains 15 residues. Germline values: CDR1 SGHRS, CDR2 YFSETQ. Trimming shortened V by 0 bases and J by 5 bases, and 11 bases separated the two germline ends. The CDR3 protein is CASSLEGWATGELFF. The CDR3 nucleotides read TGCGCCAGCAGCTTGGAGGGGTGGGCTACCGGGGAGCTGTTTTTT.

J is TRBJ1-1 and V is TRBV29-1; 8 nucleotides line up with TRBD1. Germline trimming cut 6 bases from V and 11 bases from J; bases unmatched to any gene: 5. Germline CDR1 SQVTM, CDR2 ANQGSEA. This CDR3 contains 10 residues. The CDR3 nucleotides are TGCAGCGTGCTGACAGGGGAGGCTTTCTTT. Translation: CSVLTGEAFF. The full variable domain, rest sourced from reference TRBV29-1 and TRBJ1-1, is SAVISQKPSRDICQRGTSLTIQCQVDSQVTMMFWYRQQPGQSLTLIATANQGSEATYESGFVIDKFPISRPNLTFSTLTVSNMSPEDSSIYLCSVLTGEAFFGQGTRLTVV.

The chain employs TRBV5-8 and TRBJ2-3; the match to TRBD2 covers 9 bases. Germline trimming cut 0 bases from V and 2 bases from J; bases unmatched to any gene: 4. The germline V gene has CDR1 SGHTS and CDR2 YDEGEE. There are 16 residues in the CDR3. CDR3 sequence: CASSLAASGDTDTQYF. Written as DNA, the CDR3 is TGTGCCAGCAGCTTGGCCGCTAGCGGGGACACAGATACGCAGTATTTT.

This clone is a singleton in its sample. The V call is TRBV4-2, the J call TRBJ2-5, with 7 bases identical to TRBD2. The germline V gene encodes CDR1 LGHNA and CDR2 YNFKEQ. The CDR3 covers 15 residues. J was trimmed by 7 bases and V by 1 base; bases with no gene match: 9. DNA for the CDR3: TGTGCCAGCAGCCAAGTAGGTGCCGGGGGGATGACCCAGTACTTC. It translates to CASSQVGAGGMTQYF.

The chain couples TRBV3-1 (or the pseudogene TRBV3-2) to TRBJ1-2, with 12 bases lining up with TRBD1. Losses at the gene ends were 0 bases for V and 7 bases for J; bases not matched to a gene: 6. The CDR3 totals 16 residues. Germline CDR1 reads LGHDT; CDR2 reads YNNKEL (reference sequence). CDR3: CASSQDRGTGGSGYTF. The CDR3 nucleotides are TGTGCCAGCAGCCAAGATAGAGGGACAGGGGGCTCTGGCTACACCTTC.

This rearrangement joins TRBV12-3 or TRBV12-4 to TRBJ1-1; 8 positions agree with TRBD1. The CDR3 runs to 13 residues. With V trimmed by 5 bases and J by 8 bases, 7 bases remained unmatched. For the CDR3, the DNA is TGTGCCAGCAGTCCTCGACAGGGGTTGGAAGCTTTCTTT. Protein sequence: CASSPRQGLEAFF.

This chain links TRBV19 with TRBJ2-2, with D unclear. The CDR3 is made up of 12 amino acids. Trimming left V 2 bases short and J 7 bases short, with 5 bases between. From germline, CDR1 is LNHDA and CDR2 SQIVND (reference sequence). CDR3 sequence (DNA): TGTGCCAGTAGTATACTCGGCGGGGAGCTGTTTTTT. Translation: CASSILGGELFF.

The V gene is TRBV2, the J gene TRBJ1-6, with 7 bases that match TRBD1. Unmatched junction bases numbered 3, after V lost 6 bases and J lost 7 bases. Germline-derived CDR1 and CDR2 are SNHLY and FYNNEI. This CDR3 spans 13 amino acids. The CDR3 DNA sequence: TGTGCCAGCAGGGGGACAGTGAATTCACCCCTCCACTTT. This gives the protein CASRGTVNSPLHF.

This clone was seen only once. CDR3 DNA sequence: TGTGCCAGCAGCTCCCCAGGGGGGCCCACAGATACGCAGTATTTT. This sequence encodes CASSSPGGPTDTQYF. V gene TRBV5-4 combines with J gene TRBJ2-3; D is possibly TRBD1 (7 bases). V was trimmed by 3 bases and J by 2 bases, leaving 13 bases between them. This CDR3 comprises 15 residues. The germline gives CDR1 SGHNT, CDR2 YYREEE (reference sequence).